The sequence of this TCR beta chain was determined in a study of blood T cell repertoires in COVID-19. Overall study context: Sites in the United States, Italy and Spain provided acute and convalescent COVID-19 samples.

Under the authors' procedure: Amplification of reference gene primers was used by the study to estimate nucleated cell counts. TCRdb keeps only in-frame clones here, not all; method: immunoSEQ multiplex PCR. That table is the source of V, J and clone size, and D and trimming were worked out from the DNA. The table shows around 280,000 clones, with approximately 90% occurring only once. CDR1 is SEHNR and CDR2 is FQNEAQ in the germline V gene (reference sequence). CDR3 length equals 16 residues. V lost 4 bases to trimming and J lost 5 bases; unmatched junction nucleotides: 11. The rearrangement joins TRBV7-9 to TRBJ2-5; 9 bases align to TRBD1. Source material: PBMCs or T cells enriched from blood (not recorded which). This TCR came from a woman aged 40 to 50 who had recovered from COVID-19. CDR3 nucleotides: TGTGCCAGCAGCTCGGGACAGGGAGGGCGGTCGGAGACCCAGTACTTC. Its protein is CASSSGQGGRSETQYF.